The T cell receptor beta chain described here comes from a study of graft-versus-host responses after intestinal transplantation. Overall study: Every recipient had anti-thymocyte globulin induction and roughly three years of tacrolimus plus steroids. Whole-study results and caveats: In recipient marrow, GvH clones were found, and some appeared first in ileum or blood. High graft-versus-host to host-versus-graft clonal ratios were found in allografts of patients who had graft-donor T cell macrochimerism.

As regards this clone: As yet, its antigen is unknown.

The V gene lost 5 bases and the J gene lost 0 bases, with 14 bases spanning the gap. The length of the CDR3 is 16 residues. Germline V gives CDR1 MNHEY, CDR2 SMNVEV (reference sequence). The protocol was immunoSEQ multiplex PCR, while the TCRdb copy is restricted to in-frame clones and leaves out a portion. This sample carries around 100,000 clones, around 91% of them seen once, and the ten largest clones take approximately 0.18%. This sequence was found in a human donor who was the organ donor for an intestinal transplant. The sample here was unstimulated CD4+ T cells sorted from spleen or lymph node cells, taken before transplant. The chain recombines TRBV27 with TRBJ2-1, with a weak D call TRBD1 (6 bases). The CDR3 reads CASSTDRTSSYNEQFF. CDR3 coding DNA: TGTGCCAGCAGTACCGACAGGACGAGCTCCTACAATGAGCAGTTCTTC.